The rows below give T cell receptor beta chains drawn from one sample of a study of identical twins. Each CDR3 protein is one row after TCRdb ran MiXCR on the 5' RACE reads. Of roughly 350,000 distinct CDR3 sequences in the sample, 9% to 10% were seen once. Sample: naive T cells sorted from blood. These receptors all come from a woman aged 45-59 years in good health. Each CDR3 is given with its conserved first and last residue. The D gene is left open where the match is weak. Clone size is stated in some rows and not others, as once, few, many or a class when expanded.

CDR3nt	CDR3aa	abundance	v_gene	j_gene	d_gene
TGCGCCAGCAGCTTGGAGGGGACTTCGTCCAAGGAGCAGTTCTTC	CASSLEGTSSKEQFF	many	TRBV5-1	TRBJ2-1	.
TGTGCCAGCAGCCAAGGGGAAAGGGGAACTAGCGGGGACTGGTTCGTTCAGTTCTTC	CASSQGERGTSGDWFVQFF	few	TRBV3-1	TRBJ2-1	TRBD2
TGTGCCAGCAGCCTCGGGACCTTTTATTCCAACTTC	CASSLGTFYSNF	many	TRBV5-6	TRBJ2-4	.
TGTGCCAGCCGGGGACAGGGGAACAATCAGCCCCAGCATTTT	CASRGQGNNQPQHF	few	TRBV12-3/TRBV12-4	TRBJ1-5	TRBD1
TGCGCCAGCAGCTTGGAGCGGGGGAGCTCCTACGAGCAGTACTTC	CASSLERGSSYEQYF	many	TRBV5-1	TRBJ2-7	TRBD2
TGTGCCAGCAGCCAGAGCGAGAAGCGGGAGAACAATGAGCAGTTCTTC	CASSQSEKRENNEQFF	few	TRBV3-1	TRBJ2-1	TRBD2
TGTGCCAGCAGTTTTCTGGGTCCTTTAGGGACTTCTGGGGCCAACGTCCTGACTTTC	CASSFLGPLGTSGANVLTF	.	TRBV12-3/TRBV12-4	TRBJ2-6	.
TGTGCCAGCAGCTTGGGAGGGAGGGCCTTCTACAATGAGCAGTTCTTC	CASSLGGRAFYNEQFF	few	TRBV11-3	TRBJ2-1	TRBD2
TGCAGCGTTGTAGGACAGGTCCTTCGGAATGAGCAGTTCTTC	CSVVGQVLRNEQFF	few	TRBV29-1	TRBJ2-1	TRBD1
TGCGCCAGCAGCAACCGTCCGGGGGCCCACTACGAGCAGTACTTC	CASSNRPGAHYEQYF	many	TRBV5-1	TRBJ2-7	.
TGCAGTGCTAGAGGACTTGATAGCGTAGAGACCCAGTACTTC	CSARGLDSVETQYF	many	TRBV20-1	TRBJ2-5	.
TGTGCCAGTATTACCGACAGGGGCGGTGGAGCTTTCTTT	CASITDRGGGAFF	many	TRBV6-2/TRBV6-3	TRBJ1-1	TRBD1
TGTGCCAGCAGCTTCGTCGGACTAGCGGGATGGAATGAGCAGTTCTTC	CASSFVGLAGWNEQFF	.	TRBV7-2	TRBJ2-1	TRBD2
TGTGCCAGCAGTTTCAGGGACCCTAATGAAAAACTGTTTTTT	CASSFRDPNEKLFF	many	TRBV12-3/TRBV12-4	TRBJ1-4	.
TGCAGCGTTGTCCTAGCGGGAGGAGATACGCAGTATTTT	CSVVLAGGDTQYF	many	TRBV29-1	TRBJ2-3	TRBD2
TGTGCCAGCAGTTTTAACAGGTTCAGGAGCACTGAAGCTTTCTTT	CASSFNRFRSTEAFF	few	TRBV12-3/TRBV12-4	TRBJ1-1	.
TGTGCCTGGAGTGTTGTCGAGTTGGGGACTGAAGCTTTCTTT	CAWSVVELGTEAFF	.	TRBV30	TRBJ1-1	.
TGCAGTAGCGGGATTTCCTACAATGAGCAGTTCTTC	CSSGISYNEQFF	few	TRBV20-1	TRBJ2-1	TRBD2
TGTGCCAGCAGTGAAGAGAGGGACACTGAAGCTTTCTTT	CASSEERDTEAFF	few	TRBV27	TRBJ1-1	.
TGCAGCGTTGAAGATCCTGGACTAGCGGGAGGGCCTAGCTACAATGAGCAGTTCTTC	CSVEDPGLAGGPSYNEQFF	many	TRBV29-1	TRBJ2-1	TRBD2
TGTGCCAGCGGGCCTTCCGATACGCAGTATTTT	CASGPSDTQYF	.	TRBV2	TRBJ2-3	.
TGTGCCAGCAGCTTAGACGTGACTAGCGGGAGGGCCCAGTACTTC	CASSLDVTSGRAQYF	many	TRBV11-2	TRBJ2-5	TRBD2
TGTGCCACCAGTGAGTCTCTGCCCCTCTGGAATGAGCAGTTCTTC	CATSESLPLWNEQFF	many	TRBV24-1	TRBJ2-1	.
TGTGCCAGCAGCTTAATGGGGGCCAACGTCCTGACTTTC	CASSLMGANVLTF	.	TRBV7-3	TRBJ2-6	.
TGCAGCGTTGAGGTCAGAACCTACGAGCAGTACTTC	CSVEVRTYEQYF	.	TRBV29-1	TRBJ2-7	.
TGCGCCAGCAGCTTGCCCATAGCGGGACCCTCCTACAATGAGCAGTTCTTC	CASSLPIAGPSYNEQFF	.	TRBV5-1	TRBJ2-1	TRBD2
TGTGCCAGCTCACCTACCCTCCAAGACACTGAAGCTTTCTTT	CASSPTLQDTEAFF	few	TRBV18	TRBJ1-1	.
TGTGCCAGCAGCTACAGACGGGGTGAAGCTTTCTTT	CASSYRRGEAFF	few	TRBV7-2	TRBJ1-1	.
TGCAGTGCTATACCTAGCGGGAGATTCTACGAGCAGTACTTC	CSAIPSGRFYEQYF	many	TRBV20-1	TRBJ2-7	TRBD2
TGTGCCACACACAGCGGAGGGGGCACTGAAGCTTTCTTT	CATHSGGGTEAFF	few	TRBV19	TRBJ1-1	.
TGTGCCAGCAGCACCGGACAGCAAAGCACAGATACGCAGTATTTT	CASSTGQQSTDTQYF	many	TRBV13	TRBJ2-3	.
TGTGCCAGCAGCGCGGGACTAGCGGGATTCTACGAGCAGTACTTC	CASSAGLAGFYEQYF	many	TRBV7-9	TRBJ2-7	TRBD2
TGTGCCATCAGCGGGGACTACGAGCAGTACTTC	CAISGDYEQYF	few	TRBV10-3	TRBJ2-7	.
TGTGCCAGCAGTTTGGTTCGGACGGGTAGACAGGGCCGTGGAAACACCATATATTTT	CASSLVRTGRQGRGNTIYF	few	TRBV12-3/TRBV12-4	TRBJ1-3	TRBD1
TGTGCCACCATGGCTAGCGGGAAATCAGATACGCAGTATTTT	CATMASGKSDTQYF	.	TRBV24-1	TRBJ2-3	TRBD2
TGTGCCACCAGCAGAGGCCCAGGAGGGGAGGCCCAGCATTTT	CATSRGPGGEAQHF	many	TRBV15	TRBJ1-5	.
TGCAGTGCTAGATCCGGGACAGGGACCGGGGAGCTGTTTTTT	CSARSGTGTGELFF	many	TRBV20-1	TRBJ2-2	TRBD1
TGCGCCAGCAGCTTGGAGACCCAAGAGACCCAGTACTTC	CASSLETQETQYF	few	TRBV5-1	TRBJ2-5	.
TGTGCCAGCAGTTACTCAGTAAATCAGCCCCAGCATTTT	CASSYSVNQPQHF	many	TRBV6-5	TRBJ1-5	.
TGCGCCAGCAGATTAAATGCCGGGACAGGGGGCCCCGGGGAGCTGTTTTTT	CASRLNAGTGGPGELFF	many	TRBV5-1	TRBJ2-2	TRBD1
TGTGCCAGCACCCCCGGGGGGCATGAGCAGTTCTTC	CASTPGGHEQFF	few	TRBV11-3	TRBJ2-1	.
TGTGCCAGCAGTCGGACTAGCGGGACCCTTGGTACAGATACGCAGTATTTT	CASSRTSGTLGTDTQYF	.	TRBV12-3/TRBV12-4	TRBJ2-3	TRBD2
TGTGCCAGCGGAACACAGGGCAATGAGCAGTTCTTC	CASGTQGNEQFF	few	TRBV27	TRBJ2-1	.
TGTGCCAGTAGTCGAAGCCACGGTGAGGGGACCCAGTACTTC	CASSRSHGEGTQYF	.	TRBV19	TRBJ2-5	.
TGTGCCAGCAGTTCCGCGGGGGCGGGAGAGCAGTTCTTC	CASSSAGAGEQFF	.	TRBV6-5	TRBJ2-1	.
TGCGCCAGCAGCTTGGAGGCTCTAGCGGAGCAGTTCTTC	CASSLEALAEQFF	many	TRBV5-1	TRBJ2-1	.
TGTGCCAGCAGCTTGCGTCTACTAGCGGGAGGGAATGAGCAGTTCTTC	CASSLRLLAGGNEQFF	many	TRBV5-5	TRBJ2-1	TRBD2
TGTGCCAGCGGGACTAGCGGGATCTATGAGCAGTTCTTC	CASGTSGIYEQFF	.	TRBV4-2	TRBJ2-1	TRBD2
TGCGCCAGCAGCCAAAGGGACTCTGGGGCCAACGTCCTGACTTTC	CASSQRDSGANVLTF	few	TRBV5-1	TRBJ2-6	.
TGTGCCAGCCACAGCTACAATGAGCAGTTCTTC	CASHSYNEQFF	many	TRBV28	TRBJ2-1	.
TGTGCCAGCAGGGCAAGCTCCTACGAGCAGTACTTC	CASRASSYEQYF	.	TRBV2	TRBJ2-7	.
TGTGCCAGCAGCTTAGAGCTTGCAGGGGCCCGCGCGGGAGAGACCCAGTACTTC	CASSLELAGARAGETQYF	.	TRBV7-2	TRBJ2-5	.
TGTGCCAGCAGCCGGGAAGGTGGCAATTCACCCCTCCACTTT	CASSREGGNSPLHF	many	TRBV14	TRBJ1-6	.
TGCGCCAGCAGCCTAACTAGCGGGCAATACACCGGGGAGCTGTTTTTT	CASSLTSGQYTGELFF	many	TRBV5-1	TRBJ2-2	TRBD2
TGTGCCAGCATGCGGACTAGCGGCTCCAATGAGCAGTTCTTC	CASMRTSGSNEQFF	many	TRBV7-9	TRBJ2-1	TRBD2
TGTGCCAGCAGCTCCGCGGGGTCAGAAGCTTTCTTT	CASSSAGSEAFF	few	TRBV3-1	TRBJ1-1	.
TGTGCCAGCAGCTTAGGTTCCGGGAGTGACGGGGAGCTGTTTTTT	CASSLGSGSDGELFF	few	TRBV5-4	TRBJ2-2	.